A selection of T cell receptor beta chains follows, all from one sample in a study of T cells in Graves' hyperthyroidism and ophthalmopathy. TCRdb reprocessed the multiplex PCR reads via MiXCR and lists one record per CDR3 protein. Of some 560,000 distinct CDR3 sequences listed, 14% are singletons. Sequencing was done on a sample of blood. All receptors come from a woman aged 40 to 50 with Graves' hyperthyroidism. Both conserved end residues are part of each CDR3. Fields, in order: V gene, D gene, clone size, J gene, CDR3 DNA, CDR3 protein. The D gene is left open where the match is weak. The listing skips clone size in some rows; elsewhere it reads once, few, many or a size class.

TRBV3-1,.,many,TRBJ2-7,TGTGCCAGCAGCCGGGCGGTCACAGGCGAGCAGTACTTC,CASSRAVTGEQYF
TRBV6-1,TRBD2,few,TRBJ2-1,TGTGCCAGCAGCGACATGGGAGGGCCCAGGTACGATGAGCAGTTCTTC,CASSDMGGPRYDEQFF
TRBV11-2,.,.,TRBJ2-5,TGTGCCAGCAGCTTAGTGGCGGTTGGGCTGAAGACCCAGTACTTC,CASSLVAVGLKTQYF
TRBV24-1,.,.,TRBJ1-5,TGTGCCACCAGTGATGACAGATATAGCAATCAGCCCCAGCATTTT,CATSDDRYSNQPQHF
TRBV24-1,TRBD2,.,TRBJ2-7,TGTGCCACCAGTGATTTACCGGGACTAGCGTCCTACGAGCAGTACTTC,CATSDLPGLASYEQYF
TRBV18,TRBD1,.,TRBJ1-2,TGTGCCAGCTCACCAACCAGGGGGCATGGCTACACCTTC,CASSPTRGHGYTF
TRBV19,.,few,TRBJ2-1,TGTGCCAGTAGTATAGTGGAGGGGTCGAGGTCCTACAATGAGCAGTTCTTC,CASSIVEGSRSYNEQFF
TRBV5-1,.,.,TRBJ2-2,TGCGCCAGCAGCTTGACGACAGCGAACACCGGGGAGCTGTTTTTT,CASSLTTANTGELFF
TRBV7-9,.,few,TRBJ2-3,TGTGCCAGCTCTTCCTCCGTTACGCAGTATTTT,CASSSSVTQYF
TRBV28,.,many,TRBJ2-7,TGTGCCAGCAGTTTATCCCAATTTGGGAGCGCTATGCCCTACGAGCAGTACTTC,CASSLSQFGSAMPYEQYF
TRBV11-3,TRBD2,many,TRBJ2-5,TGTGCCAGCAGCGCAGCCGGGACTAGCGGGCCCCAGGAGACCCAGTACTTC,CASSAAGTSGPQETQYF
TRBV19,.,few,TRBJ2-2,TGTGCCAGTAGTATAGTCGGCACCGGGGAGCTGTTTTTT,CASSIVGTGELFF
TRBV5-1,.,many,TRBJ2-3,TGCGCCAGCAGCTTGAGATCAAGCGGGCCCCCAGATACGCAGTATTTT,CASSLRSSGPPDTQYF
TRBV11-2,.,.,TRBJ2-1,TGTGCCAGCAGTGGAAGACGGAACAATGAGCAGTTCTTC,CASSGRRNNEQFF
TRBV20-1,TRBD2,many,TRBJ2-1,TGCAGTGCTAGAGATGCCCAGCGGGGATACAATGAGCAGTTCTTC,CSARDAQRGYNEQFF
TRBV2,.,many,TRBJ2-7,TGTGCCAGCAGTATCGCTCGCGGGGCCCCTACCTACGAGCAGTACTTC,CASSIARGAPTYEQYF
TRBV18,.,.,TRBJ2-3,TGTGCCAGCTCACCCGTTGACCCCACAGATACGCAGTATTTT,CASSPVDPTDTQYF
TRBV6-1,.,few,TRBJ2-2,TGTGCCAGCAGTTATTTCAGCTCGAACACCGGGGAGCTGTTTTTT,CASSYFSSNTGELFF
TRBV12-3/TRBV12-4,TRBD1,once,TRBJ2-7,TGTGCCAGCAGCTCACGGGACAGCAACTACGAGCAGTACTTC,CASSSRDSNYEQYF
TRBV29-1,.,.,TRBJ1-2,TGCAGCGTTGAAGATAACAGGGAAGGTGGCTACACCTTC,CSVEDNREGGYTF
TRBV5-1,TRBD2,.,TRBJ2-2,TGCGCCAGCAGCCGGACTAGCGCCACCGGGGAGCTGTTTTTT,CASSRTSATGELFF
TRBV6-5,TRBD1,few,TRBJ2-7,TGTGCCAGCAGTTACAGGGACAGGAACTACGAGCAGTACTTC,CASSYRDRNYEQYF